This T cell receptor beta chain appears in the sequencing data of a study of tumor-infiltrating lymphocytes in oesophageal squamous cell carcinoma. This CDR3 region has 12 residues. Trimming removed 7 bases at V and 4 bases at J, with 7 bases between. In TCRdb, the PCR reads were re-called with MiXCR into one record per CDR3 protein. The table records almost 20,000 distinct CDR3 sequences, around two fifths of them present only once. This clonotype has a handful of counts. The sequence came from a male donor with esophageal squamous cell carcinoma. Input material: normal esophageal tissue next to the tumor. The chain carries TRBV12-3 or TRBV12-4 and TRBJ2-2; D ambiguous. The CDR3 here is CASKGSTGELFF. The CDR3 DNA sequence: TGTGCCAGCAAGGGCAGCACCGGGGAGCTGTTTTTT.